This T cell receptor beta chain was captured in a study of Graves' ophthalmopathy and Graves' hyperthyroidism. Study-wide findings and caveats: The model predicted ophthalmopathy progression with 70.59% sensitivity and around 72% specificity. Blood was where most expanded thyroid clonotypes above 0.001 frequency also turned up. Using a 13-signature model, the authors split ophthalmopathy from stable hyperthyroidism, with approximately 88% sensitivity and 80% to 84% specificity.

RNA transcripts yielded amplified TCR beta CDR3 regions. HTBI primers were employed in first-round RT-PCR, then a second-round multiplex PCR followed. TCRdb processed the multiplex PCR reads anew with MiXCR; each CDR3 protein has one entry. The sample lists roughly 1.1 million distinct CDR3 sequences; less than 45% were seen once. This clonotype was picked up many times. What it binds is unknown. This CDR3 has 15 amino acids. CDR1 and CDR2 from the germline V gene are WNHNN and SYGVQD (reference sequence). Between the trimmed V and J ends, which lost 3 bases and 2 bases, there was a span of 13 bases. Sequencing input: peripheral blood or thyroid tissue (not recorded which). This sequence joins TRBV10-1 and TRBJ2-5, with D perhaps matching TRBD1 or TRBD2 (5 bases each). The clonotype was recovered from an adult man with Graves' hyperthyroidism. In nucleotides, the CDR3 is TGCGCCAGCAGTGAAGGGCAGGGAGCGCAAGAGACCCAGTACTTC. It specifies CASSEGQGAQETQYF.